This entry features one T cell receptor beta chain sequence. Authors' methods: Amplifying reference gene primers gave estimates of nucleated cell counts. Produced via immunoSEQ multiplex PCR; TCRdb's table is partial and in-frame only. That table furnishes V, J and clone size, whereas the DNA furnished D and trimming. The data contain 300,000 to 400,000 clones, under 95% of them singletons. This entry comes from a study of blood T cell repertoires in COVID-19. About the research overall: Samples of COVID-19 (acute and convalescent) were obtained from the United States, Italy and Spain. Sample material is recorded as cDNA or gDNA derived from T cells, B-cell-depleted T cells, or PBMCs.

The CDR3 is made up of 19 amino acids. Input material: peripheral blood. This clonotype originated in a woman in her late teens or twenties who had recovered from COVID-19. The genes are TRBV21-1 and TRBJ2-3; TRBD2 was called by the table and not checked on the DNA. TRBV21-1 represents a pseudogene. Here the CDR3 DNA reads TGTGCCAGCAGCAAGGGACTAGCGGGAGTTGGGGATGCCACAGATACGCAGTATTTT. Translation: CASSKGLAGVGDATDTQYF.